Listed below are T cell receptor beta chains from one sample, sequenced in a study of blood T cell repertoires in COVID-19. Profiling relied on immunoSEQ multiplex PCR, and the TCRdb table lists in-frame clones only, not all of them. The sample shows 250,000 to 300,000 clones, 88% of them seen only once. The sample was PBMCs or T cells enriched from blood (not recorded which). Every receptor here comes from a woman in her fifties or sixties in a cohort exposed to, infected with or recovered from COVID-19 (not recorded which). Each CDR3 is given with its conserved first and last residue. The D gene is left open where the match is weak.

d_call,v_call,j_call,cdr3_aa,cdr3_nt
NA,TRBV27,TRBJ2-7,CASSSPAGRGSYEQYF,TGTGCCAGCAGTTCCCCAGCCGGACGGGGCTCCTACGAGCAGTACTTC
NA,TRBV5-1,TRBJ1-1,CASSLATGERAFF,TGCGCCAGCAGCTTGGCCACGGGAGAGAGAGCTTTCTTT
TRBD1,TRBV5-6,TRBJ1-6,CASSLGGDRPNSPLHF,TGTGCCAGCAGCTTGGGTGGGGACAGGCCTAATTCACCCCTCCACTTT
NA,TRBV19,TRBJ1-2,CASSKGGGYGYTF,TGTGCCAGTAGTAAGGGTGGAGGCTATGGCTACACCTTC
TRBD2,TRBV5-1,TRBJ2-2,CASSFTSGSNTGELFF,TGCGCCAGCAGCTTCACTAGCGGGAGCAACACCGGGGAGCTGTTTTTT
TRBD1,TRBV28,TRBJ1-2,CASRTQGTYGYTF,TGTGCCAGCAGAACACAGGGGACCTATGGCTACACCTTC
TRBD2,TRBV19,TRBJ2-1,CASSILAGGNEQFF,TGTGCCAGTAGTATTCTAGCGGGAGGGAATGAGCAGTTCTTC
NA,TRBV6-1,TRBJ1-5,CASSEAGGRNQPQHF,TGTGCCAGCAGTGAAGCGGGGGGGAGAAATCAGCCCCAGCATTTT
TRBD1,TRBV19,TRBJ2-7,CASSITTGAEQYF,TGTGCCAGTAGTATAACTACAGGGGCCGAGCAGTACTTC
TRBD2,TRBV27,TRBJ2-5,CASKPQLAYQQETQYF,TGTGCCAGCAAACCTCAACTAGCGTACCAACAAGAGACCCAGTACTTC
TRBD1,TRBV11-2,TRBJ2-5,CASSRDSKVETQYF,TGTGCCAGCAGCCGGGACAGTAAGGTCGAGACCCAGTACTTC
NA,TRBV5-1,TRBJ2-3,CASSTGTPSRGTDTQYF,TGCGCCAGCAGCACCGGGACACCGAGTAGGGGCACAGATACGCAGTATTTT